A selection of T cell receptor beta chains follows, all from one sample in a study of identifying expanded T cells in peripheral blood. Profiling relied on immunoSEQ multiplex PCR, and the TCRdb table lists in-frame clones only, not all of them. The table lists roughly 100,000 clones, about nine tenths of them singletons. The specimen sequenced was blood. The origin of the receptors is a person aged 18 to 75 in good health. The CDR3 runs from the conserved cysteine through the conserved F or W. A D gene is named only where the DNA matches it firmly. Clone sizes are given selectively: once, few, many, or a class where the clone is expanded.

j_gene	d_gene	abundance	v_gene	CDR3nt	CDR3aa
TRBJ1-1	-	few	TRBV5-4	TGTGCCAGCAGCTTGTTAAACACTGAAGCTTTCTTT	CASSLLNTEAFF
TRBJ2-2	TRBD1	-	TRBV7-3	TGTGCCAGCAGCTCGACCGGGACAGGGTTTAGCGGGGAGCTGTTTTTT	CASSSTGTGFSGELFF
TRBJ2-3	-	-	TRBV7-9	TGTGCCAGCTTTCAAGGGGGGGCAGATACGCAGTATTTT	CASFQGGADTQYF
TRBJ2-5	-	-	TRBV2	TGTGCCCAGTCGTCGAGTGTGGAGACCCAGTACTTC	CAQSSSVETQYF
TRBJ2-1	TRBD1	-	TRBV5-1	TGCGCCAGTCACCCCGGACAGGGGATGCTCGATGAGCAGTTCTTC	CASHPGQGMLDEQFF
TRBJ2-7	TRBD1	-	TRBV29-1	TGCAGCGTTGAGCGCGCCGGGACAGGGGTGTACGAGCAGTACTTC	CSVERAGTGVYEQYF
TRBJ1-5	-	-	TRBV10-1	TGCGCCAGCGGGCAGAGCAATCAGCCCCAGCATTTT	CASGQSNQPQHF
TRBJ2-7	-	-	TRBV18	TGTGCCAGCTCACCAATTATTTCGGCGGCAGCCCATTCCTACGAGCAGTACTTC	CASSPIISAAAHSYEQYF
TRBJ2-7	-	-	TRBV11-2	TGTGCCAGCAGCTTAATACGCGAGCAGTACTTC	CASSLIREQYF
TRBJ1-1	TRBD1	-	TRBV19	TGTGCCAGTAGTCTGGGGGGGCGACAGGGCGCTTTCTTT	CASSLGGRQGAFF
TRBJ2-5	-	-	TRBV18	TGTGCCAGCTCACCAAGCGAAGAGACCCAGTACTTC	CASSPSEETQYF
TRBJ2-7	TRBD1	-	TRBV19	TGTGCCACCGGACAGGGGCACACCTACGAGCAGTACTTC	CATGQGHTYEQYF
TRBJ2-1	-	-	TRBV4-3	TGCGCCAGCAAAGTTGGGGCGGCATACAATGAGCAGTTCTTC	CASKVGAAYNEQFF
TRBJ2-7	-	-	TRBV29-1	TGCAGCGTTGTGGTTCCGGCCTCCTACGAGCAGTACTTC	CSVVVPASYEQYF
TRBJ2-7	-	-	TRBV6-6	TGTGCCAGCAGTTACTCGAGAGGACAATCAAAGGAGTACTTC	CASSYSRGQSKEYF
TRBJ1-2	-	-	TRBV28	TGTGCCAGCACCACTCAAGATCAAGGGGGGGATGGCTACACCTTC	CASTTQDQGGDGYTF